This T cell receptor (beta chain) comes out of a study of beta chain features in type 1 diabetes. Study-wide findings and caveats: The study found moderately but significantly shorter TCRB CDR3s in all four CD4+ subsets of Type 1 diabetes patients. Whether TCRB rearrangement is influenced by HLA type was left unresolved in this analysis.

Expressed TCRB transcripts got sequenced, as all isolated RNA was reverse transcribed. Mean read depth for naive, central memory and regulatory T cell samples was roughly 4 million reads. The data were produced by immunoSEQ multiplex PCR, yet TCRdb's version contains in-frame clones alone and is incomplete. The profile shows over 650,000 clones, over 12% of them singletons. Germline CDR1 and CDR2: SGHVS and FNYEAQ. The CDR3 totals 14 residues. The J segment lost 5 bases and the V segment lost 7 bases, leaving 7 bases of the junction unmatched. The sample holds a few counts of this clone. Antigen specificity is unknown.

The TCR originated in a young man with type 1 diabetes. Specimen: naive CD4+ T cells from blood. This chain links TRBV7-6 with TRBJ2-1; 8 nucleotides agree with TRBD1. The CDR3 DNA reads TGTGCCAGCACCATGGACAGGGCCAACAATGAGCAGTTCTTC. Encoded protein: CASTMDRANNEQFF.